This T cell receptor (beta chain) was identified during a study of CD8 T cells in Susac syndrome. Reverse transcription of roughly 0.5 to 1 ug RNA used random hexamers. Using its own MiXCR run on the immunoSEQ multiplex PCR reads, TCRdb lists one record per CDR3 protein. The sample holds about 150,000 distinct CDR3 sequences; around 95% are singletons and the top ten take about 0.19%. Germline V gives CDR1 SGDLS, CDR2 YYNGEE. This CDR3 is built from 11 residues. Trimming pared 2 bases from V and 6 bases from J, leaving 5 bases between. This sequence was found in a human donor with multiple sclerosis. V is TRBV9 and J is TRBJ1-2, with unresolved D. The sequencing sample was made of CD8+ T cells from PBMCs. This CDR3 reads CASSVVDGYTF. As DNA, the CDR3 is TGTGCCAGCAGCGTGGTGGATGGCTACACCTTC.